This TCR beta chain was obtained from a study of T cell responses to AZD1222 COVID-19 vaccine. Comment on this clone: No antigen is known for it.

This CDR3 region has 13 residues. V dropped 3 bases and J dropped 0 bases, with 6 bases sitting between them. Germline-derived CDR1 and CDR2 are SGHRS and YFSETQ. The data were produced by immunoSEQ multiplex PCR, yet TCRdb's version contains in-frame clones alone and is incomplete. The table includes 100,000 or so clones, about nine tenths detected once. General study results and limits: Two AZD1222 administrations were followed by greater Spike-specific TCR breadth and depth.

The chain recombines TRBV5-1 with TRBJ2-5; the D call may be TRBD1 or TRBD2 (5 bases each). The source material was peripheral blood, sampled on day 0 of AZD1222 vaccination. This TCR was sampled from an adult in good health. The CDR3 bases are TGCGCCAGCAGCTGGGGGTACCAAGAGACCCAGTACTTC. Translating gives CASSWGYQETQYF.